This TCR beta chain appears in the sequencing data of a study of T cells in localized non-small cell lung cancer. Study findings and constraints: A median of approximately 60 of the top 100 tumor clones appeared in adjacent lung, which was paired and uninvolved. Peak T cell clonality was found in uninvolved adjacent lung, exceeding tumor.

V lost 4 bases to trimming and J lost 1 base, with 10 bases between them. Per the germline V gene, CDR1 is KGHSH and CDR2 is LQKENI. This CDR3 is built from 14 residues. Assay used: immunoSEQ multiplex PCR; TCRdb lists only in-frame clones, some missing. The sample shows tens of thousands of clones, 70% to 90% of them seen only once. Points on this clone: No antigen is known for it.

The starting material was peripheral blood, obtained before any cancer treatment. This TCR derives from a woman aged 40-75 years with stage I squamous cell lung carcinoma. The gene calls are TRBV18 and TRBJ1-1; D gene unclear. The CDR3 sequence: CASSQALGNTEAFF. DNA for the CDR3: TGTGCCAGCTCACAAGCGCTGGGGAACACTGAAGCTTTCTTT.